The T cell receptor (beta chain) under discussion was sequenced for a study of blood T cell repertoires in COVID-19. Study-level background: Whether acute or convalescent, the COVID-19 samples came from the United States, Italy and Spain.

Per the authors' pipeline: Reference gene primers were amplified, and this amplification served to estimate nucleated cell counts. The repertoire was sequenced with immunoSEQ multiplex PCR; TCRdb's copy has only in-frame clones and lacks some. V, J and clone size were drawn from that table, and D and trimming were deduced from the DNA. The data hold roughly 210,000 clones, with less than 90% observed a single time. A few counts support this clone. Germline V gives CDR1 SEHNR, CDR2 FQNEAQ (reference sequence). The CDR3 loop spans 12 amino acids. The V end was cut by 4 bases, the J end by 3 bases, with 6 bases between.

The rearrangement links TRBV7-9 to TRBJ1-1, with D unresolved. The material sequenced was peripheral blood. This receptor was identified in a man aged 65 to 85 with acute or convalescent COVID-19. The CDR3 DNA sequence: TGTGCCAGCAGCTACACCTACACTGAAGCTTTCTTT. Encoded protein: CASSYTYTEAFF.